This passage covers 23 T cell receptor beta chains from one sample sequenced in a study of T cell responses to AZD1222 COVID-19 vaccine. Sequencing was performed with immunoSEQ multiplex PCR; in TCRdb, only in-frame clones are kept and a portion is missing. The sample lists 110,000 to 150,000 clones; roughly 91% were seen once. The material sequenced was peripheral blood, taken 28 days after the second AZD1222 dose. These receptors were taken from an adult who received the AZD1222 COVID-19 vaccine.

The rearrangement links TRBV28 to TRBJ1-4; no definite D call. V dropped 7 bases and J dropped 5 bases, with 20 bases sitting between them. The CDR3 is made up of 16 amino acids. Germline CDR1 and CDR2: MDHEN and SYDVKM. CDR3 sequence reads: CASTLPGAKGNEKLFF. The CDR3, as DNA: TGTGCCAGCACCCTGCCGGGTGCAAAAGGGAATGAAAAACTGTTTTTT. The complete variable domain, with remaining parts taken from reference TRBV28 and TRBJ1-4, reads DVKVTQSSRYLVKRTGEKVFLECVQDMDHENMFWYRQDPGLGLRLIYFSYDVKMKEKGDIPEGYSVSREKKERFSLILESASTNQTSMYLCASTLPGAKGNEKLFFGSGTQLSVL.

This rearrangement joins TRBV15 to TRBJ1-6, with D unresolved. The V end was cut by 5 bases, the J end by 8 bases, with 19 bases between. CDR1 LNHNV and CDR2 YYDKDF come from the germline V gene (reference sequence). The CDR3 loop spans 16 amino acids. CDR3 region: CATSLAPEGGYSPLHF. CDR3 nucleotide sequence: TGTGCCACCAGCCTGGCACCCGAGGGAGGATATTCACCCCTCCACTTT.

This clone was seen a single time. This chain joins TRBV24-1 and TRBJ2-2; 12 nucleotides align to TRBD1. Per germline, CDR1 KGHDR and CDR2 SFDVKD. The CDR3 loop spans 14 amino acids. Germline trimming cut 7 bases from V and 9 bases from J; bases unmatched to any gene: 5. CDR3 DNA: TGTGCCACCAGGGGACAGGGGGCGTCGAGGGAGCTGTTTTTT. This translates into CATRGQGASRELFF.

The genes are TRBV9 and TRBJ1-3; a possible D gene is TRBD1 (5 bases). This CDR3 has 15 residues. Trimming removed 0 bases from V and 2 bases from J, with 9 bases in between. Germline V gives CDR1 SGDLS, CDR2 YYNGEE. The CDR3 DNA reads as TGTGCCAGCAGCGTAGCAACAGGACCTGGAAACACCATATATTTT. It yields the protein CASSVATGPGNTIYF.

The rearrangement joins TRBV5-4 to TRBJ2-1; 9 nucleotides align to TRBD2. Germline V CDR1 and CDR2: SGHNT, YYREEE (reference sequence). V was clipped by 4 bases and J by 7 bases; unmatched bases: 12. The CDR3 runs 16 residues. The CDR3 loop is CASSRERAGGSNEQFF. DNA of the CDR3: TGTGCCAGCAGCCGGGAAAGGGCGGGGGGGAGTAATGAGCAGTTCTTC.

This clone was observed once. The V and J genes are TRBV19 and TRBJ2-5; 7 bases are a match to TRBD1. V was clipped by 6 bases and J by 5 bases; unmatched bases: 6. Per germline, CDR1 LNHDA and CDR2 SQIVND (reference sequence). This CDR3 is 13 amino acids long. This chain's CDR3 is CASSPGTAETQYF. As DNA, the CDR3 is TGTGCCAGTAGCCCCGGGACAGCGGAGACCCAGTACTTC.

The CDR3 here is CASTRILGYGYTF. The CDR3 DNA follows: TGTGCCAGCACCCGTATTCTCGGCTATGGCTACACCTTC. The V and J genes are TRBV11-2 and TRBJ1-2; D uncertain. The germline V and J ends were trimmed by 7 bases and 4 bases, with 13 bases remaining between them. The CDR3 runs to 13 residues. CDR1 and CDR2 (germline): SGHAT, FQNNGV.

The chain employs TRBV28 and TRBJ2-5, with D perhaps given as TRBD1 or TRBD2 (7 bases each). The germline CDR1 and CDR2 sequences are MDHEN and SYDVKM. Trimming removed 4 bases at V and 0 bases at J, with 15 bases between. The CDR3 has 16 amino acids. CDR3 bases: TGTGCCAGCAGTTCGCAGGGGGGGATAAACCAAGAGACCCAGTACTTC. It is translated as CASSSQGGINQETQYF.

The rearrangement uses TRBV24-1 and TRBJ2-2; D is unclear. The CDR3 is 14 residues long. V was cut by 9 bases and J by 2 bases, with 12 bases left in between. Germline V gene sequence: CDR1 KGHDR, CDR2 SFDVKD. Written as DNA, the CDR3 is TGTGCCACCGTCGGTAGCCCTAACACCGGGGAGCTGTTTTTT. Translating it yields CATVGSPNTGELFF.

V usage is TRBV11-1 and J usage is TRBJ2-3; D is perhaps TRBD1 (6 bases). V was cut by 2 bases and J by 5 bases, with 8 bases left in between. Germline loops: CDR1 SGHAT, CDR2 FQDESV (reference sequence). The CDR3 is made up of 13 amino acids. CDR3 DNA sequence: TGTGCCAGCAGCTTATCACAGGGAGATACGCAGTATTTT. It encodes CASSLSQGDTQYF.

This chain joins TRBV6-2 or TRBV6-3 and TRBJ2-7; 10 nucleotides align to TRBD1. This CDR3 contains 15 residues. With 6 bases clipped from V and 2 bases from J, the junction kept 7 bases outside the gene matches. Germline CDR1 is MNHEY and CDR2 is SVGEGT. The DNA of the CDR3 is TGTGCCAGCAGCGGACAGGGGGTTGGGACCTACGAGCAGTACTTC. Its translation is CASSGQGVGTYEQYF.

This chain connects TRBV10-3 to TRBJ2-5; 11 bases align to TRBD2. Trimming took 0 bases from V and 5 from J; bases not matched to a gene: 2. The CDR3 loop spans 15 amino acids. Germline V lookup: CDR1 ENHRY, CDR2 SYGVKD. The CDR3 loop is CAISESRTSGETQYF. The CDR3 bases are TGTGCCATCAGTGAGTCGAGGACTAGCGGGGAGACCCAGTACTTC.

The chain couples TRBV3-1 (or the pseudogene TRBV3-2) to TRBJ2-1, with D possibly TRBD2 on 6 matching bases. The CDR3 consists of 14 residues. Germline V CDR1 and CDR2: LGHDT, YNNKEL (reference sequence). Between the trimmed V and J ends, which lost 4 bases and 8 bases, there was a span of 15 bases. The CDR3 is CASSRGSRGDEQFF. The DNA for the CDR3 is TGTGCCAGCAGCCGGGGATCTCGCGGGGATGAGCAGTTCTTC.

V and J are TRBV28 and TRBJ2-3; TRBD2 aligns across 11 bases. This CDR3 is built from 15 residues. Trimming removed 5 bases from V and 4 bases from J; junction bases left unmatched: 5. CDR1 is MDHEN, CDR2 SYDVKM, per germline. This CDR3 is CASSVSGGAADTQYF. CDR3 DNA sequence: TGTGCCAGCAGTGTTAGCGGGGGGGCCGCAGATACGCAGTATTTT.

The chain links TRBV5-6 to TRBJ1-5; D uncertain. This CDR3 has 17 residues. Germline V gives CDR1 SGHDT, CDR2 YYEEEE. Deletions cut 0 bases from V and 4 bases from J, with 17 bases between. This chain's CDR3 is CASSLGGPGGLNQPQHF. The CDR3 region has the DNA TGTGCCAGCAGCTTGGGGGGTCCTGGCGGTCTGAATCAGCCCCAGCATTTT.

CDR3 residues: CATSSRLAGSNEQFF. CDR3 DNA sequence: TGTGCCACCAGCAGCCGACTAGCGGGAAGCAATGAGCAGTTCTTC. The chain has TRBV15 and TRBJ2-1; 11 bases are shared with TRBD2. J was trimmed by 6 bases and V by 3 bases; bases with no gene match: 4. The CDR3 is made up of 15 amino acids. CDR1 is LNHNV, CDR2 YYDKDF, per germline (reference sequence).

In nucleotides, the CDR3 is TGCGCCAGCAGCTTGCAGGGGGAGGGACCTGAAGCTTTCTTT. The encoded protein is CASSLQGEGPEAFF. This chain connects TRBV5-1 to TRBJ1-1; TRBD1 matches at 7 bases. CDR3 length: 14 amino acids. CDR1 is SGHRS, CDR2 YFSETQ, per germline. The junction had 6 bases not matched to a gene; V was cut back by 1 base and J by 6 bases.

V and J are TRBV7-2 and TRBJ2-5; 11 bases fit TRBD2. Germline V CDR1 and CDR2: SGHTA, FQGNSA. The ends lost 5 bases at V and 1 base at J; junction bases unmatched: 3. The CDR3 covers 15 residues. CDR3 sequence: CASSPSGGFQETQYF. Written as DNA, the CDR3 is TGTGCCAGCAGCCCTAGCGGGGGGTTCCAAGAGACCCAGTACTTC.

The J gene is TRBJ1-6, the V gene TRBV30; unclear D gene. The CDR3 contains 12 residues. Germline CDR1 is GTSNPN and CDR2 is SVGIG (reference sequence). Trimming stripped 7 bases from V and 9 bases from J, with 13 bases between. This CDR3 is CALDRVGSPLHF. The CDR3 DNA sequence: TGTGCCTTGGACCGGGTTGGTTCACCCCTCCACTTT.

This clone has just one count. The chain combines TRBV11-3 with TRBJ2-7, with D perhaps TRBD2 (7 bases). The CDR3 has 15 residues. The germline V gene encodes CDR1 SGHNT and CDR2 YENEEA. V shed 5 bases and J shed 0 bases, with 14 bases lying between them. CDR3 bases: TGTGCCAGCAGCAGGGGGGGACTAACCTCCTACGAGCAGTACTTC. It is translated as CASSRGGLTSYEQYF.

This clone occurred once. The rearrangement joins TRBV11-3 to TRBJ2-7; TRBD1 matches 11 bases. The V gene end was trimmed by 5 bases and the J gene end by 2 bases; junction bases not matched to a gene: 5. The CDR3 is 15 amino acids. CDR1 and CDR2 (germline): SGHNT, YENEEA. The CDR3, as DNA: TGTGCCAGCAGCCTCGGACAGGGGGCCGCCTACGAGCAGTACTTC. It encodes CASSLGQGAAYEQYF.

This rearrangement joins TRBV6-2 or TRBV6-3 to TRBJ2-3; D perhaps matches TRBD2 (5 bases). Germline V gives CDR1 MNHEY, CDR2 SVGEGT. Trimming took 4 bases from V and 0 from J, leaving 14 bases between them. CDR3 length equals 16 residues. The chain's CDR3 is CASSFPGISSTDTQYF. In DNA, the CDR3 is TGTGCCAGCAGTTTCCCCGGGATATCTAGCACAGATACGCAGTATTTT.

The rearrangement uses TRBV29-1 and TRBJ1-2, with 7 bases matching TRBD1. The CDR3 contains 11 residues. The junction had 4 bases not matched to a gene; V was cut back by 7 bases and J by 5 bases. The germline CDR1 and CDR2 sequences are SQVTM and ANQGSEA. CDR3 in amino acids: CSGGTDYGYTF. The CDR3 nucleotides are TGCAGCGGAGGGACAGATTATGGCTACACCTTC.